This T cell receptor beta chain came from a study of blood T cell repertoires in COVID-19. Only in-frame clones appear in the TCRdb table, and some are missing; sequencing was by immunoSEQ multiplex PCR. The sample consists of approximately 310,000 clones, approximately 83% of them appearing once. Looked up from germline, CDR1 is LNHNV and CDR2 is YYDKDF (reference sequence). V gave up 3 bases and J gave up 6 bases, with 11 bases separating them. The CDR3 extends over 14 amino acids. The TCR comes from a man aged 25-45 years who had recovered from COVID-19. The chain is built from TRBV15 and TRBJ2-2, with unresolved D. The sequenced material came from PBMCs or T cells enriched from blood (not recorded which). The CDR3 DNA reads as TGTGCCACCAGCAGTAGCACCCTTCCCGGGGAGCTGTTTTTT. This encodes CATSSSTLPGELFF.